A selection of T cell receptor beta chains follows, all from one sample in a study of cytomegalovirus exposure and HLA in healthy donors. Profiling relied on immunoSEQ multiplex PCR, and the TCRdb table lists in-frame clones only, not all of them. The sample shows about 160,000 clones, around 80% of them seen only once. What was sequenced was PBMCs. The receptors shown here come from a male donor in good health and CMV-seronegative. CDR3s include the opening cysteine and the closing phenylalanine or tryptophan. Fields, in order: J gene, V gene, clone size, CDR3 length, D gene, CDR3 DNA, CDR3 protein. The D gene is left open where the match is weak. A row's size may be missing; if present it is once, few, many or a size class.

j_call: TRBJ1-5
v_call: TRBV7-2
clone_size: .
cdr3_length: 15
d_call: .
cdr3_nt: TGTGCCAGCAGCTTTGGGTCGGGGGGCGCTCAGCCCCAGCATTTT
cdr3_aa: CASSFGSGGAQPQHF

j_call: TRBJ1-1
v_call: TRBV7-9
clone_size: .
cdr3_length: 14
d_call: .
cdr3_nt: TGTGCCAGCACTTTAGGGGAGGTGATCACTGAAGCTTTCTTT
cdr3_aa: CASTLGEVITEAFF

j_call: TRBJ2-1
v_call: TRBV11-2
clone_size: .
cdr3_length: 15
d_call: .
cdr3_nt: TGTGCCAGCAGCTTAGACCTCCTTACCTACAATGAGCAGTTCTTC
cdr3_aa: CASSLDLLTYNEQFF

j_call: TRBJ2-2
v_call: TRBV6-1
clone_size: .
cdr3_length: 15
d_call: .
cdr3_nt: TGTGCCAGCAGAGGACGGGCTGGGGCGGCCGGGGAGCTGTTTTTT
cdr3_aa: CASRGRAGAAGELFF

j_call: TRBJ2-1
v_call: TRBV4-3
clone_size: .
cdr3_length: 15
d_call: TRBD2
cdr3_nt: TGCGCCAGCAGCCTGGGACTAGCGGGAGAGGAGGAGCAGTTCTTC
cdr3_aa: CASSLGLAGEEEQFF

j_call: TRBJ1-2
v_call: TRBV4-3
clone_size: .
cdr3_length: 15
d_call: .
cdr3_nt: TGCGCCAGCAGCCAAGATCAGGGGACTAACTATGGCTACACCTTC
cdr3_aa: CASSQDQGTNYGYTF

j_call: TRBJ2-7
v_call: TRBV15
clone_size: .
cdr3_length: 14
d_call: TRBD1
cdr3_nt: TGTGCCACCAGCAGACCGGGACAGGGTTACGAGCAGTACTTC
cdr3_aa: CATSRPGQGYEQYF

j_call: TRBJ2-1
v_call: TRBV7-3
clone_size: .
cdr3_length: 13
d_call: .
cdr3_nt: TGTGCCAGCAGCCCGCGGGGCGAAGGTCAGCAGTTCTTC
cdr3_aa: CASSPRGEGQQFF

j_call: TRBJ2-1
v_call: TRBV6-6
clone_size: .
cdr3_length: 11
d_call: .
cdr3_nt: TGTGCCAGCAGTCCCGCAAGCGAGCAGTTCTTC
cdr3_aa: CASSPASEQFF

j_call: TRBJ1-5
v_call: TRBV2
clone_size: .
cdr3_length: 14
d_call: .
cdr3_nt: TGTGCCAGCAGGGCGGTCGTGGGCAATCAGCCCCAGCATTTT
cdr3_aa: CASRAVVGNQPQHF

j_call: TRBJ2-7
v_call: TRBV27
clone_size: .
cdr3_length: 16
d_call: .
cdr3_nt: TGTGCCAGCAGGAGAACAGCCCAATTGATCTCCTACGAGCAGTACTTC
cdr3_aa: CASRRTAQLISYEQYF

j_call: TRBJ2-7
v_call: TRBV9
clone_size: .
cdr3_length: 16
d_call: .
cdr3_nt: TGTGCCAGCAGCTCAACCCCCGGGACTCCGTCCTACGAGCAGTACTTC
cdr3_aa: CASSSTPGTPSYEQYF

j_call: TRBJ2-1
v_call: TRBV11-2
clone_size: .
cdr3_length: 14
d_call: TRBD2
cdr3_nt: TGTGCCAGCAGCTCCCCGGCGGGAGCGGGTGAGCAGTTCTTC
cdr3_aa: CASSSPAGAGEQFF

j_call: TRBJ2-1
v_call: TRBV7-6
clone_size: once
cdr3_length: 15
d_call: .
cdr3_nt: TGTGCCAGCAGCTCTAGGGCGGGGCTGTTCAATGAGCAGTTCTTC
cdr3_aa: CASSSRAGLFNEQFF

j_call: TRBJ2-1
v_call: TRBV10-3
clone_size: .
cdr3_length: 15
d_call: TRBD2
cdr3_nt: TGTGCCATCAGTGAGCGGAGCGGGGGGGCCTCCGAGCAGTTCTTC
cdr3_aa: CAISERSGGASEQFF

j_call: TRBJ1-1
v_call: TRBV5-5
clone_size: .
cdr3_length: 13
d_call: .
cdr3_nt: TGTGCCAGCAGCTTGGCAGGGGCGCGGGAAGCTTTCTTT
cdr3_aa: CASSLAGAREAFF

j_call: TRBJ1-6
v_call: TRBV9
clone_size: once
cdr3_length: 12
d_call: .
cdr3_nt: TGTGCCAGCAGTGCAGGGACTCGACCCCTCCACTTT
cdr3_aa: CASSAGTRPLHF

j_call: TRBJ2-5
v_call: TRBV28
clone_size: .
cdr3_length: 15
d_call: TRBD1
cdr3_nt: TGTGCCAGCAGTTCTCTTGGACAGGTCCAAGAGACCCAGTACTTC
cdr3_aa: CASSSLGQVQETQYF

j_call: TRBJ1-2
v_call: TRBV6-5
clone_size: .
cdr3_length: 14
d_call: TRBD1
cdr3_nt: TGTGCCAGCAGTAACAGGGGTGAAGGCTATGGCTACACCTTC
cdr3_aa: CASSNRGEGYGYTF

j_call: TRBJ2-1
v_call: TRBV7-3
clone_size: .
cdr3_length: 19
d_call: TRBD2
cdr3_nt: TGTGCCAGCAGCTTACGGTCTGGGCCAACTAGCGGGAGGGCACATGAGCAGTTCTTC
cdr3_aa: CASSLRSGPTSGRAHEQFF

j_call: TRBJ1-2
v_call: TRBV5-6
clone_size: .
cdr3_length: 12
d_call: .
cdr3_nt: TGTGCCAGCACTTCAGATCGATATGGCTACACCTTC
cdr3_aa: CASTSDRYGYTF

j_call: TRBJ2-3
v_call: TRBV6-4
clone_size: .
cdr3_length: 15
d_call: .
cdr3_nt: TGTGCCAGCAGACTATCGGGACTTTACACAGATACGCAGTATTTT
cdr3_aa: CASRLSGLYTDTQYF

j_call: TRBJ1-1
v_call: TRBV6-6
clone_size: .
cdr3_length: 13
d_call: TRBD1
cdr3_nt: TGTGCCAGCAGTCAAACAGGGGAGAATGAAGCTTTCTTT
cdr3_aa: CASSQTGENEAFF